The 18 T cell receptor beta chains reported below all come from one sample, sequenced in a study of molecular identifiers for immune sequencing clone quantification. One entry per CDR3 protein, called by TCRdb with MiXCR from the PCR reads. The sample lists around 470,000 distinct CDR3 sequences; about a fifth were seen once. Input material: naive CD8+ T cells from blood, with Jurkat cell RNA spiked in. Subset denoted: FACS-sorted CD8+CD4-CCR7+CD45RA+ naive T cells. These receptors were collected from a human donor in good health. Some libraries in this study had Jurkat cell RNA spiked in.

This clonotype has just a few counts. The chain uses TRBV9 and TRBJ2-5, with D perhaps matching TRBD2 (5 bases). Trimming pared 4 bases from V and 4 bases from J, leaving 17 bases between. Germline V lookup: CDR1 SGDLS, CDR2 YYNGEE. The CDR3 sequence is 15 residues long. The CDR3 DNA is TGTGCCAGCAGCAGCTCCGGTGAGCGGCGAGAGACCCAGTACTTC. Its protein product is CASSSSGERRETQYF.

This clonotype has a handful of counts. The V call is TRBV5-1, the J call TRBJ2-5; D is unresolved. Per germline, CDR1 SGHRS and CDR2 YFSETQ. V was cut by 0 bases and J by 3 bases, with 12 bases left in between. CDR3 length: 15 amino acids. The CDR3 region is CASSLVTSREETQYF. DNA for the CDR3: TGCGCCAGCAGCTTGGTTACCTCACGCGAAGAGACCCAGTACTTC.

The chain combines TRBV6-2 or TRBV6-3 with TRBJ2-7; TRBD1 matches 7 bases. The ends lost 6 bases at V and 3 bases at J; junction bases unmatched: 11. The CDR3 runs 15 residues. Germline lookup yields CDR1 MNHEY and CDR2 SVGEGT. CDR3 region: CASSRVVGTDYEQYF. The CDR3 DNA follows: TGTGCCAGCAGCCGCGTGGTTGGGACAGACTACGAGCAGTACTTC.

This clonotype was observed many times. V usage is TRBV19 and J usage is TRBJ1-5, with D uncertain. The CDR3 has 12 amino acids. The V gene's germline CDR1 is LNHDA and CDR2 SQIVND (reference sequence). Trimming removed 4 bases from V and 7 bases from J, with 8 bases in between. CDR3 in amino acids: CASSTGYQPQHF. The DNA of the CDR3 is TGTGCCAGTAGTACGGGGTACCAGCCCCAGCATTTT.

This clonotype was recorded at least ten times. This chain links TRBV4-3 with TRBJ2-5, with 7 bases matching TRBD1. CDR1 LGHNA and CDR2 YSLEER come from the germline V gene. J was trimmed by 6 bases and V by 0 bases; bases with no gene match: 7. The CDR3 has 15 amino acids. In DNA form, the CDR3 reads TGCGCCAGCAGCCAAGATTTAGGGGGCGGACAGACCCAGTACTTC. Protein product: CASSQDLGGGQTQYF.

As for this clonotype: A read error may produce the germline difference seen at one junction end. V usage is TRBV6-2 or TRBV6-3 and J usage is TRBJ2-7, with 8 bases fitting TRBD1. The CDR3 loop spans 14 amino acids. CDR1 is MNHEY, CDR2 SVGEGT, per germline. The CDR3 protein is CASSYRQGSDEQHF. The CDR3 coding sequence is TGTGCCAGCAGTTACAGACAGGGGAGCGACGAGCAGCACTTC.

This clonotype was seen a handful of times. The chain couples TRBV28 to TRBJ1-5; possible D gene TRBD1, 5 bases. Germline CDR1 is MDHEN and CDR2 is SYDVKM. This CDR3 spans 14 amino acids. V gave up 3 bases and J gave up 7 bases, with 13 bases separating them. The CDR3, as DNA: TGTGCCAGCAGTTTCGGTGGGGACGGCCAGCCCCAGCATTTT. It is translated as CASSFGGDGQPQHF. The whole variable domain, filled in from reference TRBV28 and TRBJ1-5, reads DVKVTQSSRYLVKRTGEKVFLECVQDMDHENMFWYRQDPGLGLRLIYFSYDVKMKEKGDIPEGYSVSREKKERFSLILESASTNQTSMYLCASSFGGDGQPQHFGDGTRLSIL.

The V call is TRBV18, the J call TRBJ2-5; possible D gene TRBD1, 5 bases. Germline CDR1 and CDR2: KGHSH and LQKENI. V shed 3 bases and J shed 5 bases, with 16 bases lying between them. This CDR3 comprises 15 residues. The CDR3 region has the DNA TGTGCCAGCTCACCGGGTTCAGGGTTTAAGGAGACCCAGTACTTC. It specifies CASSPGSGFKETQYF. Full variable domain (rest looked up from reference TRBV18 and TRBJ2-5): NAGVMQNPRHLVRRRGQEARLRCSPMKGHSHVYWYRQLPEEGLKFMVYLQKENIIDESGMPKERFSAEFPKEGPSILRIQQVVRGDSAAYFCASSPGSGFKETQYFGPGTRLLVL.

The gene calls are TRBV7-6 and TRBJ2-2; the D gene is possibly TRBD2 (6 bases). V gave up 0 bases and J gave up 4 bases, with 9 bases separating them. CDR3 size: 15 residues. CDR1 SGHVS and CDR2 FNYEAQ come from the germline V gene. CDR3 nucleotide sequence: TGTGCCAGCAGCTTAGCCGGGGACTTCACCGGGGAGCTGTTTTTT. Translating gives CASSLAGDFTGELFF.

This clonotype was seen many times. V usage is TRBV27 and J usage is TRBJ2-5, with D perhaps matching TRBD1 (6 bases). V shed 4 bases and J shed 2 bases, with 11 bases lying between them. CDR1 is MNHEY, CDR2 SMNVEV, per germline (reference sequence). The CDR3 runs to 14 residues. CDR3 protein: CASSSYRAQETQYF. CDR3 coding DNA: TGTGCCAGCAGTTCCTACAGGGCACAAGAGACCCAGTACTTC.

This clonotype occurred a few times. V is TRBV7-2 and J is TRBJ2-2; D uncertain. Trimming shortened V by 1 base and J by 0 bases, and 6 bases separated the two germline ends. The CDR3 is 15 amino acids. Germline V gives CDR1 SGHTA, CDR2 FQGNSA. The CDR3 reads CASSLVGPNTGELFF. Here the CDR3 DNA reads TGTGCCAGCAGCTTAGTGGGCCCGAACACCGGGGAGCTGTTTTTT.

This clonotype was found many times. The chain links TRBV5-1 to TRBJ2-1, with 10 bases lining up with TRBD1. V trimming: 4 bases; J trimming: 10 bases; junction bases outside the gene matches: 17. The V gene's germline CDR1 is SGHRS and CDR2 YFSETQ. The CDR3 has 17 amino acids. The CDR3 bases are TGCGCCAGCAGCCCTCACGGGACAGGGGTTCCAGGCGGCGAGCAGTTCTTC. Residues: CASSPHGTGVPGGEQFF.

This clonotype was found many times. This CDR3 reads CASSDYGTDTQYF. The CDR3, as DNA: TGTGCCAGCTCGGACTATGGCACAGATACGCAGTATTTT. V is TRBV7-6 and J is TRBJ2-3; tentative D call: TRBD2 (6 bases). There are 13 residues in the CDR3. Germline CDR1 SGHVS, CDR2 FNYEAQ. With 8 bases removed from V and 1 base from J, the gap between germline ends came to 10 bases. Based on the CDR3 plus reference TRBV7-6 and TRBJ2-3, the full variable domain is GAGVSQSPRYKVTKRGQDVALRCDPISGHVSLYWYRQALGQGPEFLTYFNYEAQQDKSGLPNDRFSAERPEGSISTLTIQRTEQRDSAMYRCASSDYGTDTQYFGPGTRLTVL.

This chain joins TRBV5-1 and TRBJ2-7, with TRBD1 matching 9 bases. This CDR3 is 15 amino acids long. V trimming: 7 bases; J trimming: 1 base; junction bases outside the gene matches: 9. The V gene's germline CDR1 is SGHRS and CDR2 YFSETQ. In DNA form, the CDR3 reads TGCGCCAGCGCGGCCGGGACAGGGTCATCCTACGAGCAGTACTTC. This encodes CASAAGTGSSYEQYF.

With respect to this clonotype: This may be a read error: a much more frequent sequence differs by one nucleotide. The chain recombines TRBV23-1 with TRBJ2-5; D ambiguous. TRBV23-1 is labeled an ORF, and its function is uncertain. V was trimmed by 7 bases and J by 2 bases, leaving 17 bases between them. There are 15 residues in the CDR3. CDR3 in DNA: TGCGCCAGCACCCTAGTCTGGACGGATCAAGAGACCCAGTACTTC. Translating it yields CASTLVWTDQETQYF.

A note on this clonotype: A clone one base away is much larger, so this may be a read error. This chain joins TRBV15 and TRBJ2-3; 9 bases line up with TRBD2. CDR3 length: 16 residues. CDR1 and CDR2 from the germline V gene are LNHNV and YYDKDF (reference sequence). Germline trimming cut 1 base from V and 1 base from J; bases unmatched to any gene: 3. Here the CDR3 DNA reads TGTGCCACCAGCAGAGCTGTAGCGGGGGGCACAGATACGCAGTATTTT. It encodes CATSRAVAGGTDTQYF.

This clonotype was recorded only once. This may be a read error: a much more frequent sequence differs by one nucleotide. This chain uses TRBV6-2 or TRBV6-3 with TRBJ2-1; 13 nucleotides agree with TRBD2. CDR1 is MNHEY and CDR2 is SVGEGT in the germline V gene. The CDR3 spans 15 residues. The CDR3 DNA is TGTGCCGGCAGTTTCGGACTAGCGGGAGTGAATGAGCAGTTCTTC. The encoded protein is CAGSFGLAGVNEQFF.

This clonotype was observed many times. The genes are TRBV4-1 and TRBJ2-7; 9 bases are shared with TRBD1. CDR1 is MGHRA and CDR2 is YSYEKL in the germline V gene. The V gene end was trimmed by 0 bases and the J gene end by 4 bases; junction bases not matched to a gene: 1. The CDR3 totals 14 residues. The CDR3 DNA sequence: TGCGCCAGCAGCCAAGAGGGACAGGGATACGAGCAGTACTTC. Amino acid sequence: CASSQEGQGYEQYF.